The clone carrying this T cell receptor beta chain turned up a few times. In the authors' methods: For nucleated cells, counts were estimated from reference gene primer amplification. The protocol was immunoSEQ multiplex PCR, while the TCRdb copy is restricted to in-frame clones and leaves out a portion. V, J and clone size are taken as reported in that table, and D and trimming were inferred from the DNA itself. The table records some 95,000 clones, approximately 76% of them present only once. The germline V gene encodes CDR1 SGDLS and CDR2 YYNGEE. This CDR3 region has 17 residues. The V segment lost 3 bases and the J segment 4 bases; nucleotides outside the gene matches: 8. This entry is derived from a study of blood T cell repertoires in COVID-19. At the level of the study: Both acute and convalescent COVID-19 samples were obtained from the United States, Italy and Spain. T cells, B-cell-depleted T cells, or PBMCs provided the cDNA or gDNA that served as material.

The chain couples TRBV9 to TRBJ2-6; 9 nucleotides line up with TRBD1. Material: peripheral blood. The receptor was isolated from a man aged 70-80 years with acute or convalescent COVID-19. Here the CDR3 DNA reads TGTGCCAGCAGCGGTCTGGGACAGGGCGGAGGGGCCAACGTCCTGACTTTC. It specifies CASSGLGQGGGANVLTF.